This TCR beta chain is from a study of T-cell memory formation after mild COVID-19 (dated by TCRdb to the early 2020s). A note on the overall study: TCR sequence clusters from the two donors were largely donor specific. The cohort comprised two young, previously healthy adult volunteers, one female and one male. T-cell clones expanding and contracting after mild COVID-19 in two donors were tracked by longitudinal TCRalpha and TCRbeta repertoire sequencing.

Ficoll-Paque density gradient centrifugation was the method used to isolate PBMCs. Instrument used: Illumina NovaSeq 6000. Using 5'RACE with constant-segment primers, TCRalpha and TCRbeta cDNA libraries were constructed, with sample barcodes and unique molecular identifiers added in the process. Trizol reagent was used to extract RNA from every sample. Amplification of the libraries took two PCR steps, and the second step added a second sample barcode plus Illumina TruSeq adapters. Libraries were sequenced on an Illumina NovaSeq with 2 x 150 bp paired-end reads. The original methods were these. Demultiplexing of reads and collapsing into UMI-guided consensus sequences were performed with migec v1.2.7. With mixcr v2.1.11, UMI consensuses were aligned to TRA and TRB V and J templates and assembled into clonotypes. Expanded or contracted clonotypes were those called significant by both edgeR and NoisET, with noise models trained on biological replicates. For edgeR calls, the thresholds were a false discovery rate-adjusted p below 0.01 and a log2 fold-change of 1. As an exploratory analysis of dynamics, max-normalized trajectories of the 1000 most abundant clonotypes were examined with PCA combined with hierarchical clustering. The CD4 or CD8 phenotype of responding clones was assigned using the separately sequenced CD4+ and CD8+ repertoires. TCRdb reanalyzed the raw reads on its own, using fastp at Q25 for trimming and MiXCR for clone calling, and kept in-frame beta chains. Each entry is one CDR3 protein sequence, shown with its most common DNA and genes. The V and J calls here are based on TCRdb, not the publication. Present in this sample are more than 100,000 distinct CDR3 sequences, 5% to 6.5% of which were seen just once. The ten largest clonotypes hold around 2% of the sample.

With respect to this clonotype: Its cognate antigen has yet to be identified. No per-base quality is available; no much larger clone lies one base away.

General study outcomes and caveats: SARS-CoV-2 specificity was not confirmed for the second-wave clones peaking on day 37. From day 15 to 85, contracting clones showed balanced CD4/CD8 phenotypes, whereas a second wave of clones that expanded from day 15 to 37 leaned towards CD4+. The detection of some responding clones in pre-infection memory suggests that pre-existing cross-reactive memory T cells joined the SARS-CoV-2 response. Only a couple of mild cases were covered by the study, and larger cohorts that include severe cases with pre-infection samples were considered necessary. Contracting CD4+ clones appeared mostly in the CM and EM memory subsets, whereas CD8+ clones were enriched in EMRA.

Relative to germline, V is 4 bases shorter and J is 3 bases shorter, with 13 bases between their ends. CDR1 and CDR2, looked up from the germline V gene, are SQVTM and ANQGSEA. The CDR3 starts with the cysteine, ends with the phenylalanine, and has 14 residues. Only the CDR3 portion is preserved as DNA: 42 bases, with reading frame beginning at the first base. The chain is encoded by TRBV29-1 joined to TRBJ2-1; TRBD2 is possibly the D segment (6 matching bases). The clonotype was recovered from an adult woman who had mild COVID-19 (a few samples of this study predate the infection). The sample titles of this study are shuffled in the database, so cell type and time point are left out; the donor was told from shared clones. Sample: PBMCs or a T cell subset sorted from them (not recorded which). This receptor has the CDR3 CSVGQVGGYNEQFF. The nucleotide sequence reads TGCAGCGTTGGGCAGGTCGGGGGCTACAATGAGCAGTTCTTC.